This T cell receptor (beta chain) was recovered during a study of cytomegalovirus exposure and HLA in healthy donors. V gave up 2 bases and J gave up 4 bases, with 8 bases separating them. There are 13 residues in the CDR3. Germline CDR1 is KGHSH and CDR2 is LQKENI. General study points: An ancestry cluster, one associated with Asian ancestry, reportedly showed fewer N-insertions than the roughly 670-donor mean in a later analysis.

This clone was found once. Its specificity is not known. The PCR made use of 60 Vbeta and 13 Jbeta primers. Some clones are missing from TCRdb's copy, which holds only in-frame ones; the method was immunoSEQ multiplex PCR. This repertoire shows about 200,000 clones, around four fifths found once; its top ten account for about 1.7%. J is TRBJ1-2 and V is TRBV18; no reliable D call. The sequence was obtained from a man aged 35 to 55 in good health and CMV-seropositive. Sequenced: PBMCs. The CDR3 spells CASSPKESYGYTF. In nucleotides, the CDR3 is TGTGCCAGCTCACCAAAGGAGTCCTATGGCTACACCTTC.